This T cell receptor delta chain derives from a study of Vδ1+ human thymocytes. Study outcomes and limitations: About 20% of thymic delta-chain sequences were Vdelta2, with few Vdelta3, unlike blood Vdelta1+ controls. Bulk repertoire data may be misinterpreted because of unexpected Vdelta2 sequences. Thymic TRG and TRD repertoires appeared highly polyclonal.

Trimming at V came to 0 bases and at J to 0 bases, leaving 9 bases not matched to a gene. There are 18 residues in the CDR3. In germline, CDR1 is TSWWSYY, CDR2 QGS. With regard to this clone: What it binds is unknown.

Sequences come from RNA converted to cDNA by reverse transcription. Pooled V-gene forward primers with one constant-region reverse primer generated the CDR3 amplicons by multiplex PCR. TCRdb reapplied CATT to the multiplex PCR reads. This sample yields more than 50,000 delta-chain clones, of which 15% to 20% are seen a single time; about 0.5% belongs to the top ten. Thymocytes were sorted as CD3+ TCRVdelta1+ TCRVdelta2- after alphabeta T cell depletion. Purity of the sorted Vdelta1+ thymocytes ranged from roughly 97% to 99.6%. J is TRDJ1 and V is TRDV1, with 8 bases lining up with TRDD3. Sample: Vdelta1+ gamma-delta thymocytes from the thymus. Subset noted: FACS-sorted CD3+ TCRalphabeta- TCRVdelta1+ TCRVdelta2- thymocytes. This TCR derives from a boy younger than two who had congenital heart surgery. The CDR3 DNA follows: TGTGCTCTTGGGGAACTGGTCAGGGACTGGGGGTACACCGATAAACTCATCTTT. Residues: CALGELVRDWGYTDKLIF.